These 7 T cell receptor beta chains were all obtained from the same sample, sequenced in a study of cytomegalovirus exposure and HLA in healthy donors (dated by TCRdb to between 2016 and 2019). Receptor libraries were prepared by the immunoSEQ multiplex PCR assay. For the multiplex PCR, a mixture combining 60 forward primers for TCR Vbeta segments and 13 reverse primers for TCR Jbeta segments was used. Drawn from immuneACCESS, this table holds only the in-frame rearrangements with V and J called that TCRdb kept. Clones are partly lost; checked studies trace under half to an unresolved V gene and leave the rest unexplained. This sample has about 140,000 clones in its table, and about 77% of those were observed once. The top ten constitute around 1.5% of the sample. The sample consisted of PBMCs. The receptor source for this set is a woman aged 40 to 49 in good health and CMV-seronegative.

This sequence joins TRBV2 and TRBJ1-4; 7 positions match TRBD1. The germline V gene encodes CDR1 SNHLY and CDR2 FYNNEI. J was trimmed by 8 bases and V by 6 bases; bases with no gene match: 12. The CDR3 sequence is 15 residues long. CDR3 sequence: CASSPTGFTREKLFF. The CDR3 DNA follows: TGTGCCAGCAGCCCGACAGGGTTTACGAGGGAAAAACTGTTTTTT.

This chain joins TRBV7-7 and TRBJ1-2; TRBD1 is a possible D gene (6 bases). V was pared by 2 bases and J by 2 bases, with 9 bases between. CDR1 is SSHAT, CDR2 FNYEAQ, per germline (reference sequence). The CDR3 sequence is 14 residues long. The CDR3 nucleotides read TGTGCCAGCAGCTTACCAGGGGCGAACTATGGCTACACCTTC. Amino acids: CASSLPGANYGYTF.

The rearrangement joins TRBV4-2 to TRBJ2-3, with TRBD2 identical over 7 bases. With 1 base clipped from V and 2 bases from J, the junction kept 6 bases outside the gene matches. Germline V lookup: CDR1 LGHNA, CDR2 YNFKEQ. This CDR3 is 16 amino acids long. DNA of the CDR3: TGTGCCAGCAGCCAAGGGACTAGTAGGGCCACAGATACGCAGTATTTT. Translated, it gives CASSQGTSRATDTQYF.

V and J are TRBV7-9 and TRBJ1-5; TRBD1 might be the D (6 bases). V was trimmed by 2 bases and J by 7 bases, leaving 15 bases between them. The germline V gene has CDR1 SEHNR and CDR2 FQNEAQ (reference sequence). The CDR3 sequence is 15 residues long. CDR3 amino acids: CASSLTGQGGQPQHF. Here the CDR3 DNA reads TGTGCCAGCAGCTTAACGGGACAAGGCGGGCAGCCCCAGCATTTT.

The V call is TRBV6-5, the J call TRBJ2-5; the D is unclear. The length of the CDR3 is 13 residues. Trimming removed 5 bases at V and 1 base at J, with 8 bases between. The V gene's germline CDR1 is MNHEY and CDR2 SVGAGI. The CDR3 loop is CASSQSFQETQYF. The CDR3 nucleotides are TGTGCCAGCAGTCAGTCGTTCCAAGAGACCCAGTACTTC.

The chain is built from TRBV13 and TRBJ2-5; 7 nucleotides align to TRBD2. The junction had 6 bases not matched to a gene; V was cut back by 0 bases and J by 5 bases. CDR3 length: 15 residues. The germline gives CDR1 PRHDT, CDR2 FYEKMQ (reference sequence). CDR3 in amino acids: CASSLGLAVLETQYF. The CDR3 DNA is TGTGCCAGCAGCTTAGGGCTAGCGGTTTTGGAGACCCAGTACTTC. The full variable domain, completed using reference TRBV13 and TRBJ2-5, is AAGVIQSPRHLIKEKRETATLKCYPIPRHDTVYWYQQGPGQDPQFLISFYEKMQSDKGSIPDRFSAQQFSDYHSELNMSSLELGDSALYFCASSLGLAVLETQYFGPGTRLLVL.

The chain carries TRBV5-1 and TRBJ1-3; D is unresolved. This CDR3 comprises 16 residues. Germline loops: CDR1 SGHRS, CDR2 YFSETQ. V was pared by 0 bases and J by 0 bases, with 10 bases between. CDR3 bases: TGCGCCAGCAGCTTGGCTGCGGCGAGCTCTGGAAACACCATATATTTT. Translated: CASSLAAASSGNTIYF.